This is a list of T cell receptor beta chains from one sample in a study of cytomegalovirus exposure and HLA in healthy donors. The data were produced by immunoSEQ multiplex PCR, yet TCRdb's version contains in-frame clones alone and is incomplete. The sample holds roughly 140,000 clones; 80% to 90% are singletons and the top ten take about 2.5%. Input material: PBMCs. These receptors came from a boy under 10 years old in good health and CMV-seronegative. The CDR3 runs from the conserved cysteine through the conserved F or W. D genes are given only for firm matches. Only some rows state a clone size, as once, few, many or a class for expanded clones.

few	NA	TRBJ2-5	TRBV19	15	CACSGSQGLRETQYF	TGTGCCTGCTCCGGTAGTCAGGGTTTGCGAGAGACCCAGTACTTC
NA	TRBD1	TRBJ1-5	TRBV6-1	15	CASSDGTGNNQPQHF	TGTGCCAGCAGTGACGGGACAGGTAATAATCAGCCCCAGCATTTT
NA	NA	TRBJ1-5	TRBV2	12	CASSESQQPQHF	TGTGCCAGCAGTGAAAGTCAGCAGCCCCAGCATTTT
NA	NA	TRBJ2-3	TRBV7-7	14	CASSFSSSTDMQYF	TGTGCCAGCAGCTTCTCCAGCAGCACAGATATGCAGTATTTT
few	TRBD1	TRBJ2-2	TRBV2	15	CASNPGQISPGELFF	TGTGCCAGCAATCCGGGACAGATTTCTCCCGGGGAGCTGTTTTTT
NA	NA	TRBJ1-6	TRBV18	14	CASSPSGTRSPLHF	TGTGCCAGCTCACCAAGTGGGACACGTTCACCCCTCCACTTT
once	NA	TRBJ1-6	TRBV6-1	14	CASTNAQESSPLHF	TGTGCCAGCACTAACGCACAGGAGAGTTCACCCCTCCACTTT
NA	TRBD1	TRBJ1-2	TRBV9	12	CASSGDRVGYTF	TGTGCCAGCAGCGGGGACAGGGTCGGCTACACCTTC
NA	TRBD1	TRBJ2-7	TRBV6-1	15	CASTKQTGGNYEQYF	TGTGCCAGCACCAAACAGACAGGGGGGAACTACGAGCAGTACTTC
NA	NA	TRBJ2-4	TRBV4-3	17	CASSQIWRVLAKNIQYF	TGCGCCAGCAGCCAAATTTGGAGGGTCCTAGCCAAAAACATTCAGTACTTC
once	TRBD1	TRBJ2-1	TRBV6-5	15	CASSSPGTGLDEQFF	TGTGCCAGCAGCTCCCCCGGGACAGGGCTCGATGAGCAGTTCTTC
NA	NA	TRBJ1-1	TRBV18	13	CASSPNRATEAFF	TGTGCCAGCTCACCAAACAGGGCCACTGAAGCTTTCTTT
NA	TRBD1	TRBJ2-3	TRBV9	16	CASSVRDRVYTDTQYF	TGTGCCAGCAGCGTCCGGGACAGGGTTTACACAGATACGCAGTATTTT
NA	NA	TRBJ2-5	TRBV5-1	15	CASSLGRRVQETQYF	TGCGCCAGCAGCTTGGGCAGGCGAGTACAAGAGACCCAGTACTTC
NA	NA	TRBJ1-2	TRBV7-6	14	CASSRGGGVYGYTF	TGTGCCAGCAGCCGTGGGGGGGGTGTCTATGGCTACACCTTC
NA	TRBD1	TRBJ2-5	TRBV9	15	CASSVDPGGAETQYF	TGTGCCAGCAGCGTAGACCCAGGGGGCGCGGAGACCCAGTACTTC
NA	NA	TRBJ2-3	TRBV11-2	11	CASTTSDTQYF	TGTGCCAGCACCACTTCGGATACGCAGTATTTT
NA	TRBD1	TRBJ1-2	TRBV2	14	CASSEARTGIGYTF	TGTGCCAGCAGTGAAGCGCGGACAGGGATAGGCTACACCTTC
NA	NA	TRBJ2-5	TRBV4-2	14	CASSQGAAGETQYF	TGTGCCAGCAGCCAGGGAGCTGCGGGGGAGACCCAGTACTTC
NA	NA	TRBJ2-1	TRBV29-1	14	CSVGIGGRVNEQFF	TGCAGCGTTGGGATCGGGGGGCGGGTTAATGAGCAGTTCTTC
NA	NA	TRBJ1-1	TRBV28	12	CASSWGRAEAFF	TGTGCCAGCAGTTGGGGGCGGGCTGAAGCTTTCTTT
NA	NA	TRBJ1-2	TRBV30	13	CARLQGTHYGYTF	TGTGCCCGACTACAGGGAACCCACTATGGCTACACCTTC
NA	NA	TRBJ1-4	TRBV15	16	CATSRGQATTNEKLFF	TGTGCCACCAGCAGAGGACAGGCAACAACTAATGAAAAACTGTTTTTT
once	NA	TRBJ2-5	TRBV7-2	14	CASSSNRVQETQYF	TGTGCCAGCAGCTCCAACAGGGTGCAAGAGACCCAGTACTTC
NA	NA	TRBJ1-1	TRBV6-5	13	CASSREFMTEAFF	TGTGCCAGCAGCCGGGAGTTTATGACTGAAGCTTTCTTT
NA	NA	TRBJ2-1	TRBV13	13	CASSLRARGEQFF	TGTGCCAGCAGCCTCAGGGCAAGGGGTGAGCAGTTCTTC
NA	NA	TRBJ2-7	TRBV29-1	12	CSVGRTAYEQYF	TGCAGCGTGGGGCGGACGGCCTACGAGCAGTACTTC
NA	TRBD2	TRBJ2-7	TRBV12-5	18	CASGLVASTSGKTYEQYF	TGTGCTAGTGGTTTGGTCGCTTCCACTAGCGGGAAGACCTACGAGCAGTACTTC
NA	NA	TRBJ2-7	TRBV23-1	14	CASMEGQSTYEQYF	TGCGCCAGCATGGAGGGACAGTCCACCTACGAGCAGTACTTC
NA	TRBD2	TRBJ2-1	TRBV9	17	CASSVEGSGSWYNEQFF	TGTGCCAGCAGCGTAGAGGGTAGCGGGAGCTGGTACAATGAGCAGTTCTTC
NA	NA	TRBJ1-2	TRBV28	17	CASISAGEDRRNYGYTF	TGTGCCAGCATCAGCGCGGGGGAGGATCGTCGAAACTATGGCTACACCTTC
NA	NA	TRBJ2-7	TRBV6-5	15	CASSRVTQRSYEQYF	TGTGCCAGCAGCAGGGTAACACAACGATCCTACGAGCAGTACTTC
NA	TRBD2	TRBJ2-7	TRBV10-1	19	CATRATVGTSGGRTYEQYF	TGCGCCACCAGAGCGACGGTGGGGACTAGCGGGGGGAGAACCTACGAGCAGTACTTC
NA	TRBD1	TRBJ1-4	TRBV4-1	13	CASSQTGVEKLFF	TGCGCCAGCAGCCAGACAGGGGTTGAAAAACTGTTTTTT
NA	TRBD1	TRBJ1-4	TRBV4-2	17	CASSQEALGRGREKLFF	TGTGCCAGCAGCCAAGAAGCTCTCGGCAGGGGGCGGGAAAAACTGTTTTTT
NA	NA	TRBJ1-1	TRBV29-1	15	CSVNYLGGGNSEAFF	TGCAGCGTCAACTACCTCGGTGGAGGAAACTCTGAAGCTTTCTTT